This T cell receptor (beta chain) was profiled in a study of blood T cell repertoires in COVID-19. The V and J ends lost 8 bases and 5 bases respectively, with 18 bases between them. The CDR3 has 15 residues. CDR1 and CDR2 (germline): KGHSH, LQKENI. In the original workflow: The assay estimated nucleated cells by amplifying reference gene primers. Clones were read by immunoSEQ multiplex PCR, and TCRdb kept only the in-frame ones, dropping some. The V and J calls and clone size were taken over from that table, and D and trimming were inferred from the DNA. The data show 200,000 to 250,000 clones, roughly 80% seen once.

The clonotype comes from a man aged 80 or over with acute or convalescent COVID-19. The chain has TRBV18 and TRBJ2-2; TRBD2 is a possible D gene (5 bases). Sequenced material: peripheral blood. CDR3 nucleotide sequence: TGTGCCAGCGCGTCAGCCCCGGGAAAAACCGGGGAGCTGTTTTTT. It codes for CASASAPGKTGELFF.